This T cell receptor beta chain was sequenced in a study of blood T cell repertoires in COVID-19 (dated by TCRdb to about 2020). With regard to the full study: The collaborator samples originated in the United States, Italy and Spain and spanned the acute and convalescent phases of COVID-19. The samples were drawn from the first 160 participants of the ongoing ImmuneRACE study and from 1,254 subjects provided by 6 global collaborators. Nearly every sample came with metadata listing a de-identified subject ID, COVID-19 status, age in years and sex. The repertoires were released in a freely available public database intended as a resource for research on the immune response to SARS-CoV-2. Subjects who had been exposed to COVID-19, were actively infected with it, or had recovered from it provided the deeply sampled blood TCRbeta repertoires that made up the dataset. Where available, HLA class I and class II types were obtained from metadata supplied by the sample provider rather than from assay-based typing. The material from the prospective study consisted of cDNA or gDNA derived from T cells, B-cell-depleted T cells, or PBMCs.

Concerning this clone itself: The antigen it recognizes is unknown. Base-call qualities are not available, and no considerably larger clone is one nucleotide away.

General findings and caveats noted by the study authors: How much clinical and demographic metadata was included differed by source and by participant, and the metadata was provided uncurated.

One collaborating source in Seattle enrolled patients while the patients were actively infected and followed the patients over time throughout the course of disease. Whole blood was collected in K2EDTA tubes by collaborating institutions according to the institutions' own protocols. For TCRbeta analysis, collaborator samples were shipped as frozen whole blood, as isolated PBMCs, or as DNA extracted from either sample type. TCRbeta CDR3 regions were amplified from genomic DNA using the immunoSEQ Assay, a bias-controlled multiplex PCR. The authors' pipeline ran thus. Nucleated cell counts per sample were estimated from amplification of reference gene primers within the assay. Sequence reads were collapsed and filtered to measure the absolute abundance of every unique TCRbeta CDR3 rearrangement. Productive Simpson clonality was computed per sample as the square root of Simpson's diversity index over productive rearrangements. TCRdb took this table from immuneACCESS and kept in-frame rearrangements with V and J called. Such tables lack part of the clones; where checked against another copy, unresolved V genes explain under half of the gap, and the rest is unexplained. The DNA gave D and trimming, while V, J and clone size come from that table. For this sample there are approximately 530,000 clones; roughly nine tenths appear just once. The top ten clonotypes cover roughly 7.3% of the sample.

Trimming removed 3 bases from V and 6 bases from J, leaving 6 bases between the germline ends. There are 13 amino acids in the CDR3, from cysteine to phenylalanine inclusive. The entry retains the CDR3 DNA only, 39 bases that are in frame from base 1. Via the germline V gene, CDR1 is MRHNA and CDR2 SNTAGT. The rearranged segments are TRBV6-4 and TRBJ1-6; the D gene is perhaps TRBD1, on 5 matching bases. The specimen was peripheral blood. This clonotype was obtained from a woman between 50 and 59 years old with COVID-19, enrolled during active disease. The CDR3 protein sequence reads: CASSEQANSPLHF. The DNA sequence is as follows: TGTGCCAGCAGTGAACAGGCTAATTCACCCCTCCACTTT.